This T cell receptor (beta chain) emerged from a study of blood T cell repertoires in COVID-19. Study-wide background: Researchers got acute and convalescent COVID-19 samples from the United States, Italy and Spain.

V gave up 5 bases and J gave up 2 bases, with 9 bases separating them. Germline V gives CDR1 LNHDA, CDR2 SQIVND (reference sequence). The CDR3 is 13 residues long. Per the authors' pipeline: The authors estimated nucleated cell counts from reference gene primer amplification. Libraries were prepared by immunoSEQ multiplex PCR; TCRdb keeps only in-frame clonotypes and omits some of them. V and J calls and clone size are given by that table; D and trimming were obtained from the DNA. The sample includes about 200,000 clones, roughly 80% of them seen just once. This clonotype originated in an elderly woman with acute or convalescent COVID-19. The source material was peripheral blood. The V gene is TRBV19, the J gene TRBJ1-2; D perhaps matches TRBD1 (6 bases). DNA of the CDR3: TGTGCCAGTAGTCCAGACAGGAACTATGGCTACACCTTC. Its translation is CASSPDRNYGYTF.